This TCR beta chain comes out of a study of vaccination effects on CD4 cells after COVID-19. Comment on this clone: Its target is not known.

Using immunoSEQ multiplex PCR, the repertoire was profiled, and TCRdb retains in-frame clones only, with some absent. The sample has some 63,000 clones, just over 70% seen once. Once cultured for approximately 10 days, the cells underwent separation to obtain CD4+ T cells. J gave up 7 bases and V 6 bases, and 8 bases lay outside the gene matches. The germline V gene encodes CDR1 MNHEY and CDR2 SVGAGI. There are 14 residues in the CDR3. This specimen was CD4+ T cells from PBMCs cultured without peptide, taken before COVID-19 vaccination. V and J are TRBV6-5 and TRBJ2-5; the match to TRBD1 covers 10 bases. The TCR was taken from a human donor who had a prior SARS-CoV-2 infection. In DNA, the CDR3 is TGTGCCAGCAGCCTCGACAGGGGGCGCGGGACCCAGTACTTC. Protein product: CASSLDRGRGTQYF.